Included here is one TCR beta chain sequence, with context. This sample is drawn from a study of blood T cell repertoires in COVID-19. Study overall: T cells, B-cell-depleted T cells, or PBMCs provided the cDNA or gDNA that served as material.

CDR1 is SGHNT and CDR2 is YYREEE in the germline V gene (reference sequence). The CDR3 is made up of 15 amino acids. Trimming left V 0 bases short and J 4 bases short, with 14 bases between. Produced via immunoSEQ multiplex PCR; TCRdb's table is partial and in-frame only. The sample records 85,000 to 95,000 clones, about 89% being singletons. The TCR comes from a woman between 45 and 60 years old in a cohort sampled during active COVID-19. The sample comprised peripheral blood. The gene calls are TRBV5-4 and TRBJ2-7; a possible D gene is TRBD2 (6 bases). CDR3 residues: CASSLDGGSRYEQYF. In DNA form, the CDR3 reads TGTGCCAGCAGCTTGGATGGGGGGTCGCGGTACGAGCAGTACTTC.